Listed here are 2 T cell receptor gamma chains from one sample, sequenced in a study of gamma-delta chains in newborns, infants, children. TCRdb re-identified clones in the reads via CATT. The sample lists a few hundred gamma-chain clones, roughly two fifths occurring once. Input material: blood. These receptors were collected from a child who was a newborn, infant or young child, either healthy, febrile or measles-vaccinated (not recorded which).

Concerning this clone: A much larger clone sits a single nucleotide away, making a read error possible. J is TRGJP and V is TRGV9. TCRdb is silent on the J gene; assignment here came from matching the DNA to germline. CDR1 is GITISATS and CDR2 is ISYDGTV in the germline V gene (reference sequence). The CDR3 is 14 residues long. The V and J ends lost 2 bases and 9 bases, in that order; junction bases with no gene match: 1. CDR3 region: CALWEGLGKKIKVF. In DNA form, the CDR3 reads TGTGCCTTGTGGGAGGGGTTGGGCAAAAAAATCAAGGTATTT.

The gene calls are TRGV8 and TRGJ1 or TRGJ2. Matching the DNA to germline supplied the J gene, which TCRdb does not give. There are 13 residues in the CDR3. With V trimmed by 6 bases and J by 7 bases, 12 bases remained unmatched. Germline V gene lookup returns CDR1 VENAVY and CDR2 YDSYNSRV. The chain's CDR3 is CATWRSPGYKKLF. The CDR3 DNA is TGTGCCACCTGGAGGAGTCCAGGCTATAAGAAACTCTTT.